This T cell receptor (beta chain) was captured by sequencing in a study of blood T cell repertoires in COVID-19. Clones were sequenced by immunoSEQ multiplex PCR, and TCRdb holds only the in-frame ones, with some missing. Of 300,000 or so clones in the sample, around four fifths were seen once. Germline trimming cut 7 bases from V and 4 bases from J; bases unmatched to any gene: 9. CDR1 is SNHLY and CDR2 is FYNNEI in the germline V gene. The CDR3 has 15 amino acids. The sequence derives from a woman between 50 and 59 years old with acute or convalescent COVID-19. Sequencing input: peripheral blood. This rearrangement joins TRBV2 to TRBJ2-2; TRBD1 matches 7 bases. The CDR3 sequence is CASMSWDSSTGELFF. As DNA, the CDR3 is TGTGCCAGCATGAGCTGGGACAGTAGCACCGGGGAGCTGTTTTTT.